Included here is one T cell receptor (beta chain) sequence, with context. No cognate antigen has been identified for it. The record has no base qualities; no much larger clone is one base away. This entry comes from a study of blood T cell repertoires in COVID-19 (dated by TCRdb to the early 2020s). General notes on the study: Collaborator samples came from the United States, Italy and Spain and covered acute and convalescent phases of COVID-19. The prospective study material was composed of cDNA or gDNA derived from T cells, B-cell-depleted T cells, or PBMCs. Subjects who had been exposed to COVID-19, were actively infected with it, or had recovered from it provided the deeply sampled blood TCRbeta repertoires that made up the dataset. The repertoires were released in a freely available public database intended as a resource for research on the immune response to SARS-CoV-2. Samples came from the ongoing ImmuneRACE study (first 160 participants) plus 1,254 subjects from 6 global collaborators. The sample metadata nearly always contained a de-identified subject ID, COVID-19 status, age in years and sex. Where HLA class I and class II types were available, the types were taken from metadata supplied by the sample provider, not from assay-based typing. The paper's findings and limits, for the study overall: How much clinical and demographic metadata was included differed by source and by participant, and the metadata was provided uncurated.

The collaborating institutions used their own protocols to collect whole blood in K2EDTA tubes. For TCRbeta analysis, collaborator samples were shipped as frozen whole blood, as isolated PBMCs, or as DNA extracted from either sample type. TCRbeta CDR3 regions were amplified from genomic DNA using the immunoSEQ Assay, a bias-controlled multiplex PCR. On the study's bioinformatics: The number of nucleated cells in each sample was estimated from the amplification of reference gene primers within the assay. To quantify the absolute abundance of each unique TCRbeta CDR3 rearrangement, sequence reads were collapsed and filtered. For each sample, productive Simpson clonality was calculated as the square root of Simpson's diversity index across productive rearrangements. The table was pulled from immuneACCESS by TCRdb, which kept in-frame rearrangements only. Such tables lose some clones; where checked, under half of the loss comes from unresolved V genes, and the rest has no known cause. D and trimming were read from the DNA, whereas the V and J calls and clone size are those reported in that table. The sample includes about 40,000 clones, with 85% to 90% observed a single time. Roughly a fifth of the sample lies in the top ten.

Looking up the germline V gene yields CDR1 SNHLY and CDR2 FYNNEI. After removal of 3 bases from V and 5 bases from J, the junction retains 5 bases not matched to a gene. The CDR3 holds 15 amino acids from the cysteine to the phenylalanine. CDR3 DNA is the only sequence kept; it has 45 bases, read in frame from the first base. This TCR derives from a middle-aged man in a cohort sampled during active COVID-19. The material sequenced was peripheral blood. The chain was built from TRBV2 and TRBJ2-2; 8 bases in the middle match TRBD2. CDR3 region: CASSEERGLTGELFF. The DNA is TGTGCCAGCAGTGAGGAGCGGGGGTTGACCGGGGAGCTGTTTTTT.